This TCR beta chain was retrieved from a study of T-cell reconstitution after alpha-beta-depleted transplantation in children. The CDR3 spans 15 residues. Germline V CDR1 and CDR2: MNHEY, SMNVEV (reference sequence). Unmatched junction bases numbered 5, after V lost 3 bases and J lost 2 bases. Unique molecular identifiers featured in how the TCRbeta library was prepared. TCRdb re-called the PCR reads with MiXCR, one entry per CDR3 protein. Among more than 550,000 distinct CDR3 sequences listed, under 12% were seen once. The chain recombines TRBV27 with TRBJ2-3; the match to TRBD2 covers 7 bases. The receptor was isolated from a human donor who donated a stem cell graft to a child with acute myeloid leukemia. Sequences were derived from PBMCs from the stem cell graft donor, sampled from the stem cell graft. The CDR3 reads CASSLRLANTDTQYF. DNA of the CDR3: TGTGCCAGCAGTTTGAGACTAGCTAACACAGATACGCAGTATTTT.